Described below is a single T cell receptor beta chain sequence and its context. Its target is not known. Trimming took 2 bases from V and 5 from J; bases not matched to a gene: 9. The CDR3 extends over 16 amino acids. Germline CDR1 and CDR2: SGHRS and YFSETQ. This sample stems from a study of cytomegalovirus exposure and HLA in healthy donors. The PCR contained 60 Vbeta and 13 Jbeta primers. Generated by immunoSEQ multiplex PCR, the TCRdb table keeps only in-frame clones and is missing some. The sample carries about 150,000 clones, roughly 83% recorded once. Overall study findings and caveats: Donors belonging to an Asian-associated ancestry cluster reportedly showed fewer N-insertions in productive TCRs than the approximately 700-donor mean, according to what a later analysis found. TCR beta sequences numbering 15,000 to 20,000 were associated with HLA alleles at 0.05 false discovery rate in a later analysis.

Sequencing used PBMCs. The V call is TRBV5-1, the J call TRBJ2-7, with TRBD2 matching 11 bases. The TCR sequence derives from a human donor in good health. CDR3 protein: CASSLGVAGGLDEQYF. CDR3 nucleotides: TGCGCCAGCAGCTTAGGCGTAGCGGGAGGGCTTGACGAGCAGTACTTC. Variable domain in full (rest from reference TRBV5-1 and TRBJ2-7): KAGVTQTPRYLIKTRGQQVTLSCSPISGHRSVSWYQQTPGQGLQFLFEYFSETQRNKGNFPGRFSGRQFSNSRSEMNVSTLELGDSALYLCASSLGVAGGLDEQYFGPGTRLTVT.